These 16 T cell receptor beta chains were all obtained from the same sample, sequenced in a study of blood T cell repertoires in COVID-19. Repertoires were generated with immunoSEQ multiplex PCR, while TCRdb's copy carries only in-frame clones and drops some. The sample yields approximately 160,000 clones, about four fifths seen once. The sequenced material came from peripheral blood. These receptors were obtained from a man aged 55-75 years with active or convalescent COVID-19.

The chain has TRBV4-2 and TRBJ1-5; 7 bases line up with TRBD1. Germline CDR1 LGHNA, CDR2 YNFKEQ. Trimming cost V 0 bases and J 7 bases; bases outside gene matches: 6. CDR3 length: 15 residues. The CDR3 DNA is TGTGCCAGCAGCCAAGAGTTACAGGGGTTACAGCCCCAGCATTTT. This encodes CASSQELQGLQPQHF.

This chain connects TRBV6-1 to TRBJ1-2; TRBD1 is a possible D gene (6 bases). CDR3 size: 14 residues. Trimming took 0 bases from V and 2 from J, leaving 7 bases between them. Germline V gene data show CDR1 as MNHNS and CDR2 as SASEGT. The CDR3 DNA reads TGTGCCAGCAGTGAAGCGAGGGGGAACTATGGCTACACCTTC. Protein: CASSEARGNYGYTF.

This clone has just one count. The rearrangement joins TRBV19 to TRBJ2-3, with TRBD1 matching over 12 bases. Trimming at V came to 5 bases and at J to 3 bases, leaving 9 bases not matched to a gene. Germline lookup yields CDR1 LNHDA and CDR2 SQIVND (reference sequence). CDR3 length: 17 amino acids. The CDR3 nucleotides are TGTGCCAGTAGTTTCATCGGGACAGGGGGCCGAACAGATACGCAGTATTTT. Encoded protein: CASSFIGTGGRTDTQYF.

The J gene is TRBJ2-7, the V gene TRBV19; the match to TRBD2 covers 7 bases. V lost 2 bases, J lost 0 bases, and 4 bases stayed unmatched. Germline-derived CDR1 and CDR2 are LNHDA and SQIVND (reference sequence). The CDR3 length is 15 residues. CDR3 sequence: CASSISRGSSYEQYF. Here the CDR3 DNA reads TGTGCCAGTAGTATATCGCGGGGGAGCTCCTACGAGCAGTACTTC.

CDR3 protein: CASSIGLSSTDTQYF. In nucleotides, the CDR3 is TGTGCCAGTAGTATAGGTCTTTCTAGCACAGATACGCAGTATTTT. This sequence joins TRBV19 and TRBJ2-3, with D unresolved. In germline, CDR1 is LNHDA, CDR2 SQIVND (reference sequence). The CDR3 contains 15 residues. Trimming stripped 1 base from V and 0 bases from J, with 8 bases between. Drawing the rest from reference TRBV19 and TRBJ2-3, the complete variable domain is DGGITQSPKYLFRKEGQNVTLSCEQNLNHDAMYWYRQDPGQGLRLIYYSQIVNDFQKGDIAEGYSVSREKKESFPLTVTSAQKNPTAFYLCASSIGLSSTDTQYFGPGTRLTVL.

The V and J genes are TRBV5-1 and TRBJ1-4; 9 bases align to TRBD1. After removal of 2 bases from V and 7 bases from J, the junction contained 3 bases not matched to a gene. This CDR3 region has 14 residues. Germline CDR1 and CDR2: SGHRS and YFSETQ. The CDR3 nucleotides read TGCGCCAGCAGCTTAGGACAGGGGAGTGAAAAACTGTTTTTT. It specifies CASSLGQGSEKLFF.

V gene TRBV24-1 combines with J gene TRBJ2-7; 7 bases are shared with TRBD1. The CDR3 contains 15 residues. Germline CDR1 KGHDR, CDR2 SFDVKD. V shed 4 bases and J 2 bases; nucleotides not matched to a gene: 7. Written as DNA, the CDR3 is TGTGCCACCAGTGACAAGGGACAGAAAACCTACGAGCAGTACTTC. Translation: CATSDKGQKTYEQYF.

DNA of the CDR3: TGTGCCAGCAGCGCCGACAGGTACGAGCAGTACTTC. The encoded protein is CASSADRYEQYF. V is TRBV3-1 (or the pseudogene TRBV3-2) and J is TRBJ2-7; tentative D call: TRBD1 (6 bases). The CDR3 consists of 12 residues. V was pared by 5 bases and J by 4 bases, with 9 bases between. Per the germline V gene, CDR1 is LGHDT and CDR2 is YNNKEL (reference sequence).

This chain uses TRBV5-5 with TRBJ2-7; a weak D match, TRBD1 (5 bases). V lost 2 bases to trimming and J lost 4 bases, with 7 bases between them. The length of the CDR3 is 12 residues. The germline V gene has CDR1 SGHKS and CDR2 YYEKEE (reference sequence). The CDR3 sequence is CASSLQDYEQYF. In DNA form, the CDR3 reads TGTGCCAGCAGCTTACAGGATTACGAGCAGTACTTC. The full variable domain, its missing parts supplied by reference TRBV5-5 and TRBJ2-7, is DAGVTQSPTHLIKTRGQQVTLRCSPISGHKSVSWYQQVLGQGPQFIFQYYEKEERGRGNFPDRFSARQFPNYSSELNVNALLLGDSALYLCASSLQDYEQYFGPGTRLTVT.

The rearrangement joins TRBV29-1 to TRBJ2-3; 14 bases agree with TRBD2. J was trimmed by 0 bases and V by 8 bases; bases with no gene match: 10. Germline V gives CDR1 SQVTM, CDR2 ANQGSEA. This CDR3 has 17 residues. CDR3 DNA: TGCAGCTTCTGGGGACTAGCGGGGGTGACTAGCACAGATACGCAGTATTTT. This translates into CSFWGLAGVTSTDTQYF.

V usage is TRBV4-2 and J usage is TRBJ2-2; 11 nucleotides line up with TRBD2. In germline, CDR1 is LGHNA, CDR2 YNFKEQ. J lost 5 bases, V lost 4 bases, and 12 bases had no gene match. The CDR3 runs 18 residues. CDR3 coding DNA: TGTGCCAGCAGCCGACTAGCGGGAATAACCCTGAGGACCGGGGAGCTGTTTTTT. It translates to CASSRLAGITLRTGELFF.

This clone showed up many times. The chain combines TRBV28 with TRBJ1-3, with 10 bases identical to TRBD1. The CDR3 runs to 19 residues. Germline V gene data show CDR1 as MDHEN and CDR2 as SYDVKM. The J segment lost 2 bases and the V segment lost 6 bases, leaving 16 bases of the junction unmatched. This chain's CDR3 is CASSQPPYPGQGPGNTIYF. In nucleotides, the CDR3 is TGTGCCAGCAGCCAACCTCCTTACCCGGGACAGGGGCCTGGAAACACCATATATTTT.

CDR3 nucleotide sequence: TGCGCCAGCAGCATCAGCGGGGGGGCCGGAGATACGCAGTATTTT. Encoded protein: CASSISGGAGDTQYF. The chain is built from TRBV5-1 and TRBJ2-3, with 10 positions matching TRBD2. Germline CDR1 and CDR2: SGHRS and YFSETQ. V lost 4 bases and J lost 5; bases outside the gene matches: 7. The CDR3 consists of 15 residues. Drawing the rest from reference TRBV5-1 and TRBJ2-3, the complete variable domain is KAGVTQTPRYLIKTRGQQVTLSCSPISGHRSVSWYQQTPGQGLQFLFEYFSETQRNKGNFPGRFSGRQFSNSRSEMNVSTLELGDSALYLCASSISGGAGDTQYFGPGTRLTVL.

This clone was detected only once. V is TRBV4-1 and J is TRBJ2-1, with a possible D match to TRBD1 (6 bases). CDR3 length: 17 residues. Trimming stripped 0 bases from V and 0 bases from J, with 12 bases between. Per germline, CDR1 MGHRA and CDR2 YSYEKL. CDR3 loop: CASSQDSGDISYNEQFF. The CDR3 DNA reads as TGCGCCAGCAGCCAAGACTCAGGGGACATCTCCTACAATGAGCAGTTCTTC.

V gene TRBV29-1 combines with J gene TRBJ2-5, with D unresolved. Germline V lookup: CDR1 SQVTM, CDR2 ANQGSEA. This CDR3 has 12 residues. Trimming stripped 8 bases from V and 7 bases from J, with 17 bases between. In nucleotides, the CDR3 is TGCAGCTTTAACACCCCCCATGGGACCCAGTACTTC. Encoded protein: CSFNTPHGTQYF.

This chain uses TRBV25-1 with TRBJ2-1; 11 nucleotides match TRBD2. The ends lost 5 bases at V and 2 bases at J; junction bases unmatched: 5. This CDR3 has 16 amino acids. The germline gives CDR1 MGHDK, CDR2 SYGVNS. The CDR3 protein is CASSILAGGAYNEQFF. The CDR3 nucleotides are TGTGCCAGCAGTATCCTAGCGGGAGGTGCCTACAATGAGCAGTTCTTC.